Detailed here is one T cell receptor (beta chain). The junction had 7 bases not matched to a gene; V was cut back by 4 bases and J by 7 bases. Germline V gene lookup returns CDR1 LGHNA and CDR2 YSLEER. There are 15 residues in the CDR3. This sample was taken from a study of blood T cell repertoires in COVID-19. At the level of the study: Researchers got acute and convalescent COVID-19 samples from the United States, Italy and Spain. T cells, B-cell-depleted T cells, or PBMCs provided the cDNA or gDNA that served as material.

Here immunoSEQ multiplex PCR was the method, and the copy in TCRdb shows in-frame clones only, minus some. Of about 210,000 clones in the sample, roughly 82% were seen once. Sequenced sample: peripheral blood. This rearrangement joins TRBV4-3 to TRBJ1-6; 7 positions match TRBD1. This clonotype originated in a middle-aged man with active or convalescent COVID-19. This CDR3 is CASSPHRDRNSPLHF. CDR3 DNA: TGCGCCAGCAGCCCCCACCGGGACAGAAATTCACCCCTCCACTTT.